One and the same sample provided the 20 T cell receptor beta chains below, sequenced in a study of identical twins (dated by TCRdb to 2016 to 2017). Library preparation employed 5' RACE. For sequencing, an Illumina HiSeq 2000 was employed. Using fastp at Q25 and MiXCR, TCRdb reprocessed the public reads and kept productive beta chains. All rows with the same CDR3 protein become a single entry with the most common DNA and genes. The sample contains some 500,000 distinct CDR3 sequences, 14% of them found a single time. The top ten clones comprise more than 0.5% of the sample. These data were likewise used in another study, on yellow fever vaccine responses in identical twins.

Sequenced: CD4+ T cells sorted from blood. Every receptor here comes from a woman aged 18 to 35 in good health.

This clonotype has more than one count but fewer than ten. The gene calls are TRBV6-1 and TRBJ2-7; 8 positions match TRBD1. This CDR3 has 16 amino acids. The V segment lost 6 bases and the J segment 3 bases; nucleotides outside the gene matches: 13. CDR1 MNHNS and CDR2 SASEGT come from the germline V gene. This chain's CDR3 is CASSSTGDLTFYEQYF. The CDR3, as DNA: TGTGCCAGCAGCTCGACAGGGGACCTAACTTTCTACGAGCAGTACTTC.

This clonotype has a handful of counts. The J gene is TRBJ2-3, the V gene TRBV18; 8 nucleotides line up with TRBD2. Germline V gene data show CDR1 as KGHSH and CDR2 as LQKENI. V lost 1 base, J lost 5 bases, and 8 bases stayed unmatched. This CDR3 contains 16 residues. The CDR3 reads CASSPRTSGGLDTQYF. CDR3 nucleotide sequence: TGTGCCAGCTCACCACGAACTAGCGGCGGTTTAGATACGCAGTATTTT. Full variable domain (outside the CDR3, taken from reference TRBV18 and TRBJ2-3): NAGVMQNPRHLVRRRGQEARLRCSPMKGHSHVYWYRQLPEEGLKFMVYLQKENIIDESGMPKERFSAEFPKEGPSILRIQQVVRGDSAAYFCASSPRTSGGLDTQYFGPGTRLTVL.

This clonotype was seen repeatedly, ten times or more. The V and J genes are TRBV3-1 and TRBJ2-2; D is undetermined. The CDR3 runs to 12 residues. Germline loops: CDR1 LGHDT, CDR2 YNNKEL (reference sequence). With 1 base removed from V and 8 bases from J, the gap between germline ends came to 5 bases. The CDR3 DNA reads TGTGCCAGCAGCCAAGTCATAGGGGAGCTGTTTTTT. Amino acids: CASSQVIGELFF.

This clonotype was seen only a few times. This chain connects TRBV6-5 to TRBJ2-5, with D possibly matching TRBD2 (7 bases). Trimming stripped 4 bases from V and 5 bases from J, with 17 bases between. The CDR3 has 15 residues. The germline V gene encodes CDR1 MNHEY and CDR2 SVGAGI. The DNA of the CDR3 is TGTGCCAGCAGTTGGGGGGGCTCGGAGGGGGAGACCCAGTACTTC. Protein sequence: CASSWGGSEGETQYF.

The V gene is TRBV6-1, the J gene TRBJ1-1; 11 bases align to TRBD1. This CDR3 comprises 16 residues. The germline V gene encodes CDR1 MNHNS and CDR2 SASEGT. Losses at the gene ends were 5 bases for V and 5 bases for J; bases not matched to a gene: 10. CDR3 residues: CASSSVDRGRRTEAFF. The CDR3 DNA sequence: TGTGCCAGCAGTAGCGTGGACAGGGGGCGCCGAACTGAAGCTTTCTTT.

This clonotype occurred a few times. The chain has TRBV29-1 and TRBJ2-5; D may match TRBD1 or TRBD2 (5 bases each). Trimming took off 0 bases at V and 5 bases at J, with 7 bases between the two ends. Germline V lookup: CDR1 SQVTM, CDR2 ANQGSEA. The CDR3 is made up of 12 amino acids. Here the CDR3 DNA reads TGCAGCGTTGAAGATTGGGGGGAGACCCAGTACTTC. Translated, it gives CSVEDWGETQYF.

This clonotype was counted ten times or more. This chain connects TRBV12-3 or TRBV12-4 to TRBJ1-2; tentatively, D is TRBD1 (5 bases). The CDR3 length is 13 residues. V was trimmed by 7 bases and J by 3 bases, leaving 12 bases between them. CDR3 loop: CASTPGDYYGYTF. The CDR3 DNA is TGTGCCAGCACCCCGGGGGATTACTATGGCTACACCTTC.

This clonotype turned up a few times. V gene TRBV12-5 combines with J gene TRBJ2-1; 13 bases align to TRBD2. The CDR3 extends over 17 amino acids. V trimming: 1 base; J trimming: 3 bases; junction bases outside the gene matches: 3. In germline, CDR1 is LGHNT, CDR2 FRNRAP. CDR3 DNA: TGTGCTAGTGGTTTGGGGACTAGCGGGAGCCTCTACAATGAGCAGTTCTTC. Residues: CASGLGTSGSLYNEQFF.

The chain recombines TRBV12-3 or TRBV12-4 with TRBJ2-2, with 10 bases matching TRBD2. Trimming removed 7 bases from V and 6 bases from J; junction bases left unmatched: 14. There are 17 residues in the CDR3. CDR3: CASTPASGSLGPGELFF. CDR3 bases: TGTGCCAGCACCCCGGCTAGCGGGAGTTTGGGCCCCGGGGAGCTGTTTTTT.

This clonotype was picked up a small number of times. The V gene is TRBV29-1, the J gene TRBJ2-7; 8 positions match TRBD1. Germline CDR1 is SQVTM and CDR2 is ANQGSEA. CDR3 size: 12 residues. After removal of 6 bases from V and 3 bases from J, the junction contained 4 bases not matched to a gene. The CDR3 here is CSVGGQGYEQYF. As DNA, the CDR3 is TGCAGCGTGGGTGGACAGGGCTACGAGCAGTACTTC.

The table lists this clonotype with a few counts. The CDR3 DNA reads as TGTGCCAGCAGCCAAGGGACTAGCGGGGGTCGCGGGGAGCTGTTTTTT. Translated: CASSQGTSGGRGELFF. J is TRBJ2-2 and V is TRBV3-1; TRBD2 matches 13 bases. J lost 7 bases, V lost 1 base, and 3 bases had no gene match. The V gene's germline CDR1 is LGHDT and CDR2 YNNKEL (reference sequence). The CDR3 length is 16 residues.

The genes are TRBV7-8 and TRBJ2-5; 11 bases fit TRBD2. The CDR3 spans 15 residues. Germline V gene lookup returns CDR1 SGHVS and CDR2 FQNEAQ. Losses at the gene ends were 5 bases for V and 5 bases for J; bases not matched to a gene: 7. The CDR3 DNA follows: TGTGCCAGCAGCCCTGTGGCTAGCGGGGGGGAGACCCAGTACTTC. Its protein product is CASSPVASGGETQYF.

The table lists this clonotype with a few counts. V usage is TRBV6-1 and J usage is TRBJ1-1, with D uncertain. CDR1 MNHNS and CDR2 SASEGT come from the germline V gene. The CDR3 contains 16 residues. The ends were cut back, 7 bases at V and 4 bases at J, with 22 bases in the middle. Here the CDR3 DNA reads TGTGCCAGCACCGCAACCACTGAGCCCGTGACCACTGAAGCTTTCTTT. Translation: CASTATTEPVTTEAFF.

The chain employs TRBV6-1 and TRBJ2-1; D possibly corresponds to TRBD2 (6 bases). V lost 6 bases and J 2 bases, leaving 23 bases between the germline ends. CDR1 and CDR2 (germline): MNHNS, SASEGT. The CDR3 sequence is 18 residues long. The DNA of the CDR3 is TGTGCCAGCAGCCCCTCAGGCTCGTTAGCGGTTACCTACAATGAGCAGTTCTTC. As protein: CASSPSGSLAVTYNEQFF.

This clonotype was detected ten times or more. The chain joins TRBV5-1 to TRBJ1-1; TRBD1 matches 7 bases. This CDR3 is 14 amino acids long. Germline lookup yields CDR1 SGHRS and CDR2 YFSETQ. J lost 1 base, V lost 4 bases, and 4 bases had no gene match. The CDR3 DNA sequence: TGCGCCAGCAGCCAGGGGGACAGGAACACTGAAGCTTTCTTT. This codes for CASSQGDRNTEAFF.

This chain joins TRBV9 and TRBJ2-4; 9 positions agree with TRBD1. Germline V gene lookup returns CDR1 SGDLS and CDR2 YYNGEE. This CDR3 spans 16 amino acids. Unmatched junction bases numbered 9, after V lost 0 bases and J lost 8 bases. This CDR3 reads CASSVALGTGRDIQYF. The CDR3 bases are TGTGCCAGCAGCGTAGCTCTTGGGACAGGGCGGGACATTCAGTACTTC.

This clonotype turned up a few times. The chain combines TRBV25-1 with TRBJ2-7; 7 nucleotides match TRBD1. Trimming took 4 bases from V and 1 from J; bases not matched to a gene: 7. This CDR3 region has 15 residues. Germline values: CDR1 MGHDK, CDR2 SYGVNS. CDR3: CASSGQGTASYEQYF. CDR3 nucleotide sequence: TGTGCCAGCAGTGGCCAGGGGACAGCTTCCTACGAGCAGTACTTC.

Only a few counts were recorded for this clonotype. The V call is TRBV2, the J call TRBJ2-5; 11 nucleotides match TRBD1. Germline trimming cut 7 bases from V and 4 bases from J; bases unmatched to any gene: 8. The CDR3 consists of 15 residues. Germline CDR1 reads SNHLY; CDR2 reads FYNNEI. The CDR3 protein is CASNWDRGNRETQYF. The CDR3 DNA reads TGTGCCAGCAATTGGGACAGGGGGAATCGAGAGACCCAGTACTTC.

The chain employs TRBV28 and TRBJ1-1; D ambiguous. Trimming pared 6 bases from V and 0 bases from J, leaving 14 bases between. Germline V CDR1 and CDR2: MDHEN, SYDVKM. This CDR3 contains 15 residues. As DNA, the CDR3 is TGTGCCAGCAGGCGTAGTCGCCCTATGAACACTGAAGCTTTCTTT. This codes for CASRRSRPMNTEAFF.

This clonotype was seen more than once but under ten times. V gene TRBV12-3 or TRBV12-4 combines with J gene TRBJ2-5; 15 nucleotides align to TRBD2. The CDR3 loop spans 17 amino acids. J gave up 2 bases and V 4 bases, and 5 bases lay outside the gene matches. CDR3 region: CASSSGTSGGSQETQYF. As DNA, the CDR3 is TGTGCCAGCAGTTCCGGGACTAGCGGGGGGAGTCAAGAGACCCAGTACTTC.